Sequencing of this T cell receptor beta chain was carried out in a study of T-cell reconstitution after alpha-beta-depleted transplantation in children. Unique molecular identifiers were used to barcode this TCRbeta library. TCRdb independently ran MiXCR on the PCR reads; one entry per CDR3 protein. The repertoire holds approximately 110,000 distinct CDR3 sequences, with approximately 10% as singletons. V shed 7 bases and J shed 0 bases, with 8 bases lying between them. There are 14 residues in the CDR3. The V gene's germline CDR1 is SGHKS and CDR2 YYEKEE (reference sequence). The chain recombines TRBV5-5 with TRBJ1-6; D unclear. The receptor comes from a boy between 2 and 10 years old with acute lymphoblastic leukemia, due to receive a stem cell transplant. Sequences were derived from PBMCs, sampled before TCRalphabeta/CD19-depleted stem cell transplant. CDR3 sequence reads: CASRRDSYNSPLHF. As DNA, the CDR3 is TGTGCCAGCCGCCGGGACTCCTATAATTCACCCCTCCACTTT.